This T cell receptor beta chain appears in the sequencing data of a study of CDR3 diversity in severe acne. The CDR3 is 15 amino acids. The V gene end was trimmed by 6 bases and the J gene end by 8 bases; junction bases not matched to a gene: 12. CDR1 and CDR2 (germline): SQVTM, ANQGSEA. Judged by abundance, this clonotype is medium-sized. TCRdb reprocessed the PCR reads via MiXCR and lists one record per CDR3 protein. The sample consists of roughly 100,000 distinct CDR3 sequences, about half of them appearing once. This chain uses TRBV29-1 with TRBJ2-1, with TRBD2 matching 11 bases. The sequence derives from a male donor with acne. The material sequenced was blood. Written as DNA, the CDR3 is TGCAGCGTGGCTTATAGCGGGAGGGCCTTGGATGAGCAGTTCTTC. Protein product: CSVAYSGRALDEQFF.